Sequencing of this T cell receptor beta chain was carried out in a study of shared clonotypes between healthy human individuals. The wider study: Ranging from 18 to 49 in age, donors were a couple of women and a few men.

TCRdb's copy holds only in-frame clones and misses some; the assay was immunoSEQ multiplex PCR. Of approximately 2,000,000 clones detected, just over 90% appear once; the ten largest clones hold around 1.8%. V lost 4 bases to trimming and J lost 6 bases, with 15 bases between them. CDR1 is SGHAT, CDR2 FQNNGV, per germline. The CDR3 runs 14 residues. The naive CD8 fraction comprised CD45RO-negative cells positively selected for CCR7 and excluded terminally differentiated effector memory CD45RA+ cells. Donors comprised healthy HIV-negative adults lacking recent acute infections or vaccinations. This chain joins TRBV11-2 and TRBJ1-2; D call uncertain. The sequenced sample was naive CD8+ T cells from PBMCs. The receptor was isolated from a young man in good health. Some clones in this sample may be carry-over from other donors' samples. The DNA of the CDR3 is TGTGCCAGCAGCTCCCGGAAGGGCGGTGATGGCTACACCTTC. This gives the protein CASSSRKGGDGYTF.